This passage covers 25 T cell receptor beta chains from one sample sequenced in a study of T cell clonotyping in hematopoietic cell transplantation. Time point given: recipient sample about 28 days before transplant, after cytoreduction. TCRdb's copy holds only in-frame clones and misses some; the assay was immunoSEQ multiplex PCR. Of 25,000 or so clones in the sample, approximately 77% were seen once. Source: peripheral blood mononuclear cells, taken before stem cell transplant. The source is a man aged 45-60 years with myelodysplastic syndrome. Some clones in this sample may be carry-over from other donors' samples.

V and J are TRBV19 and TRBJ1-6; TRBD1 aligns across 8 bases. The CDR3 totals 14 residues. Germline V gene data show CDR1 as LNHDA and CDR2 as SQIVND (reference sequence). The V gene end was trimmed by 6 bases and the J gene end by 7 bases; junction bases not matched to a gene: 5. The CDR3 DNA sequence: TGTGCCAGTAGGACGCGACAGGGGAATTCACCCCTCCACTTT. It translates to CASRTRQGNSPLHF.

The V gene is TRBV10-3, the J gene TRBJ2-7; the D gene is possibly TRBD2 (7 bases). V shed 1 base and J shed 0 bases, with 19 bases lying between them. Germline loops: CDR1 ENHRY, CDR2 SYGVKD. The CDR3 has 18 residues. The CDR3 loop reads CAISEWGTGSGISYEQYF. CDR3 bases: TGTGCCATCAGTGAGTGGGGAACAGGGAGCGGGATCTCCTACGAGCAGTACTTC.

The chain joins TRBV29-1 to TRBJ2-5; D is unresolved. Germline V gene data show CDR1 as SQVTM and CDR2 as ANQGSEA. The CDR3 loop spans 13 amino acids. V gave up 0 bases and J gave up 3 bases, with 8 bases separating them. CDR3 amino acids: CSVEDRIKETQYF. CDR3 in DNA: TGCAGCGTTGAAGACAGGATTAAAGAGACCCAGTACTTC. Full variable domain (outside the CDR3, taken from reference TRBV29-1 and TRBJ2-5): SAVISQKPSRDICQRGTSLTIQCQVDSQVTMMFWYRQQPGQSLTLIATANQGSEATYESGFVIDKFPISRPNLTFSTLTVSNMSPEDSSIYLCSVEDRIKETQYFGPGTRLLVL.

The chain carries TRBV7-8 and TRBJ2-7; 10 nucleotides match TRBD1. Germline-derived CDR1 and CDR2 are SGHVS and FQNEAQ. This CDR3 comprises 17 residues. V dropped 6 bases and J dropped 4; count of bases not matched to a gene: 15. The CDR3 loop reads CASSFGSLGQGSYEQYF. CDR3 bases: TGTGCCAGCAGTTTCGGGTCCCTGGGACAGGGGTCTTACGAGCAGTACTTC.

This clone is a singleton in its sample. The V call is TRBV6-5, the J call TRBJ1-1, with D possibly matching TRBD1 (6 bases). Trimming left V 6 bases short and J 10 bases short, with 21 bases between. CDR3 length equals 14 residues. Germline V gene sequence: CDR1 MNHEY, CDR2 SVGAGI. The CDR3 DNA reads TGTGCCAGCAGCCTAAATGGGGGCTCCGATCGAGCTTTCTTT. Translation: CASSLNGGSDRAFF.

V and J are TRBV29-1 and TRBJ1-1; TRBD1 agrees at 9 bases. V dropped 8 bases and J dropped 1; count of bases not matched to a gene: 14. This CDR3 comprises 16 residues. From germline, CDR1 is SQVTM and CDR2 ANQGSEA. The DNA for the CDR3 is TGCAGCTCCATGTACAGGGGGCGCCGTCAGAACACTGAAGCTTTCTTT. Translated, it gives CSSMYRGRRQNTEAFF.

V and J are TRBV6-6 and TRBJ2-2; TRBD2 matches at 8 bases. The CDR3 extends over 15 amino acids. Germline V gene sequence: CDR1 MNHNY, CDR2 SVGAGI (reference sequence). Trimming cost V 2 bases and J 7 bases; bases outside gene matches: 6. This CDR3 is CASSYVAGLSGELFF. The DNA of the CDR3 is TGTGCCAGCAGTTACGTAGCGGGATTAAGCGGGGAGCTGTTTTTT.

V usage is TRBV10-2 and J usage is TRBJ1-2; unclear D gene. This CDR3 is 13 amino acids long. The germline V gene encodes CDR1 WSHSY and CDR2 SAAADI. V shed 6 bases and J shed 6 bases, with 14 bases lying between them. Here the CDR3 DNA reads TGCGCCAGCAGCGAAGCTATCGGGGATGGCTACACCTTC. It codes for CASSEAIGDGYTF.

This clone showed up just once. The gene calls are TRBV11-3 and TRBJ2-1; 10 bases map to TRBD2. V was pared by 4 bases and J by 4 bases, with 4 bases of the junction left unmatched. CDR3 length: 15 amino acids. CDR1 and CDR2 (germline): SGHNT, YENEEA. The CDR3 nucleotides read TGTGCCAGCAGCTCGACTAGCGGGCCTTACAATGAGCAGTTCTTC. This translates into CASSSTSGPYNEQFF.

In nucleotides, the CDR3 is TGTGCCTGGGGAGAGACAGGTCCCTATGGCTACACCTTC. Its protein product is CAWGETGPYGYTF. The gene calls are TRBV30 and TRBJ1-2; possible D gene TRBD1, 6 bases. Germline values: CDR1 GTSNPN, CDR2 SVGIG (reference sequence). This CDR3 has 13 residues. V lost 5 bases, J lost 4 bases, and 14 bases lay in between.

This clone appeared a few times. CDR3 loop: CASSQGQGASFSGYTF. Written as DNA, the CDR3 is TGCGCCAGCAGCCAGGGACAGGGGGCTTCCTTTAGTGGCTACACCTTC. The rearrangement uses TRBV5-1 and TRBJ1-2, with TRBD1 matching 12 bases. Germline V gives CDR1 SGHRS, CDR2 YFSETQ. The CDR3 totals 16 residues. The V segment lost 4 bases and the J segment 7 bases; nucleotides outside the gene matches: 11.

The rearrangement uses TRBV25-1 and TRBJ1-1, with D hard to call. The V end lost 5 bases, the J end lost 4 bases, and 8 bases lay between the germline ends. In germline, CDR1 is MGHDK, CDR2 SYGVNS. The CDR3 has 12 residues. CDR3 residues: CASSQTRTEAFF. The DNA for the CDR3 is TGTGCCAGCAGTCAGACCCGCACTGAAGCTTTCTTT.

The chain couples TRBV25-1 to TRBJ1-2; D remains unclear. CDR1 MGHDK and CDR2 SYGVNS come from the germline V gene. The CDR3 covers 15 residues. The ends were cut back, 2 bases at V and 6 bases at J, with 16 bases in the middle. The CDR3 region has the DNA TGTGCCAGCAGTGAAAAACCGACCGTAAGGGATGGCTACACCTTC. It specifies CASSEKPTVRDGYTF.

J is TRBJ1-1 and V is TRBV29-1, with D unresolved. CDR1 is SQVTM, CDR2 ANQGSEA, per germline. The CDR3 is made up of 14 amino acids. With 1 base removed from V and 0 bases from J, the gap between germline ends came to 9 bases. The CDR3 DNA reads TGCAGCGTTGAAGGAGGTACAGTGAACACTGAAGCTTTCTTT. This gives the protein CSVEGGTVNTEAFF.

This chain uses TRBV7-2 with TRBJ1-1, with 8 bases matching TRBD1. Germline CDR1 is SGHTA and CDR2 is FQGNSA. CDR3 size: 14 residues. With V trimmed by 4 bases and J by 8 bases, 9 bases remained unmatched. CDR3 amino acids: CASSSHPDRAEAFF. The CDR3 nucleotides are TGTGCCAGCAGCTCCCACCCGGACAGGGCGGAAGCTTTCTTT.

The chain joins TRBV5-6 to TRBJ1-2, with no clear D. The CDR3 is 14 residues long. V was pared by 2 bases and J by 3 bases, with 11 bases between. Germline loops: CDR1 SGHDT, CDR2 YYEEEE. The CDR3 region has the DNA TGTGCCAGCAGCTTCGATACAACAGACTATGGCTACACCTTC. Its translation: CASSFDTTDYGYTF.

The chain combines TRBV6-1 with TRBJ2-2; D possibly matches TRBD1 or TRBD2 (5 bases each). Germline V gene data show CDR1 as MNHNS and CDR2 as SASEGT. The V and J ends lost 7 bases and 0 bases respectively, with 12 bases between them. The CDR3 is made up of 15 amino acids. The CDR3 loop is CASKTGASNTGELFF. Here the CDR3 DNA reads TGTGCCAGCAAAACCGGGGCCTCGAACACCGGGGAGCTGTTTTTT.

This chain joins TRBV28 and TRBJ2-4; weak D call: TRBD2 (6 bases). V dropped 8 bases and J dropped 6 bases, with 23 bases sitting between them. The CDR3 covers 16 residues. Germline lookup yields CDR1 MDHEN and CDR2 SYDVKM. The CDR3 reads CASAPEAGTWGNIQYF. The CDR3 region has the DNA TGTGCCAGCGCCCCAGAGGCAGGGACTTGGGGAAACATTCAGTACTTC.

The DNA of the CDR3 is TGTGCCAGCAGTGTGATGGGGGCCCTTACTAACTATGGCTACACCTTC. Protein product: CASSVMGALTNYGYTF. The chain is built from TRBV6-1 and TRBJ1-2; tentative D call: TRBD1 (6 bases). The V gene's germline CDR1 is MNHNS and CDR2 SASEGT. The CDR3 length is 16 residues. The V and J ends lost 4 bases and 0 bases respectively, with 15 bases between them.

This chain's CDR3 is CASSLAAGGGYTF. CDR3 bases: TGCGCCAGCAGCTTGGCGGCAGGGGGAGGCTACACCTTC. This chain connects TRBV5-1 to TRBJ1-2; 7 nucleotides line up with TRBD1. The length of the CDR3 is 13 residues. The V segment lost 0 bases and the J segment 8 bases; nucleotides outside the gene matches: 4. Germline CDR1 and CDR2: SGHRS and YFSETQ.

CDR3: CAWSVLGYNEQFF. The CDR3 DNA follows: TGTGCCTGGAGTGTACTCGGTTACAATGAGCAGTTCTTC. The chain combines TRBV30 with TRBJ2-1, with D unresolved. There are 13 residues in the CDR3. Germline values: CDR1 GTSNPN, CDR2 SVGIG (reference sequence). V was cut by 0 bases and J by 4 bases, with 7 bases left in between.

This chain uses TRBV5-1 with TRBJ2-2; 8 bases map to TRBD1. Germline CDR1 and CDR2: SGHRS and YFSETQ. The CDR3 extends over 14 amino acids. The junction had 5 bases not matched to a gene; V was cut back by 3 bases and J by 7 bases. The CDR3 bases are TGCGCCAGCAGCTCAGCAGGGGGCATCGGGGAGCTGTTTTTT. Translating it yields CASSSAGGIGELFF.

This clone has a handful of counts. This chain joins TRBV27 and TRBJ2-5; D is tentatively TRBD1 or TRBD2 (5 bases each). There are 13 residues in the CDR3. V was shortened by 8 bases and J by 1 base, with 11 bases between the two germline ends. Germline V CDR1 and CDR2: MNHEY, SMNVEV (reference sequence). This CDR3 reads CASAQRGQETQYF. In DNA form, the CDR3 reads TGTGCCAGCGCTCAGAGGGGCCAAGAGACCCAGTACTTC.

This chain connects TRBV6-6 to TRBJ2-1; a weak D match, TRBD1 (5 bases). The length of the CDR3 is 13 residues. Germline V gene sequence: CDR1 MNHNY, CDR2 SVGAGI (reference sequence). V gave up 0 bases and J gave up 9 bases, with 9 bases separating them. CDR3 DNA sequence: TGTGCCAGCAGTTACTCGTTGGGGCCTGAGCAGTTCTTC. Its translation: CASSYSLGPEQFF.

The chain links TRBV7-2 to TRBJ1-5, with 10 bases lining up with TRBD1. The J segment lost 3 bases and the V segment lost 5 bases, leaving 7 bases of the junction unmatched. The CDR3 loop spans 16 amino acids. The germline V gene has CDR1 SGHTA and CDR2 FQGNSA. The CDR3 region is CASSRDRGLDNQPQHF. In nucleotides, the CDR3 is TGTGCCAGCAGCCGCGACAGGGGGCTCGACAATCAGCCCCAGCATTTT.